What follows describes a single T cell receptor (beta chain). Antigen: not known. This sample's time point: pre-treatment sample, taken before nivolumab and TIL therapy. The CDR3 has 12 residues. The V end was cut by 6 bases, the J end by 4 bases, with 10 bases between. CDR1 is MDHEN, CDR2 SYDVKM, per germline. The data are from a study of TIL therapy for anti-PD-1-resistant metastatic lung cancer. Findings of the study overall: This highly selected cohort may not generalize to typical lung cancer patients. TIL clonotype persistence in blood showed no apparent association with response.

This was the immunoSEQ v3 assay. Sequencing was performed with immunoSEQ multiplex PCR; in TCRdb, only in-frame clones are kept and a portion is missing. This sample has some 46,000 clones, with 79% found just once. The material sequenced was blood, taken at baseline. This receptor was taken from a man in his sixties or seventies with non-small cell lung cancer. This chain connects TRBV28 to TRBJ2-7, with D perhaps TRBD1 (5 bases). For the CDR3, the DNA is TGTGCCAGCAGCACACAGGTGTACGAGCAGTACTTC. This encodes CASSTQVYEQYF. Full variable domain (missing parts from reference TRBV28 and TRBJ2-7): DVKVTQSSRYLVKRTGEKVFLECVQDMDHENMFWYRQDPGLGLRLIYFSYDVKMKEKGDIPEGYSVSREKKERFSLILESASTNQTSMYLCASSTQVYEQYFGPGTRLTVT.